These 16 T cell receptor beta chains share one sample of origin, sequenced in a study of identical twins. Each CDR3 protein gets one entry after TCRdb re-called the 5' RACE reads with MiXCR. Here the sample spans about 340,000 distinct CDR3 sequences, around 9% being singletons. Sequencing was performed on naive T cells sorted from blood. The origin of the receptors is a woman in her fifties or sixties in good health.

V gene TRBV12-3 or TRBV12-4 combines with J gene TRBJ1-4, with TRBD1 as a possible D gene (6 bases). This CDR3 has 16 amino acids. Trimming took off 6 bases at V and 3 bases at J, with 17 bases between the two ends. CDR3 in DNA: TGTGCCAGCAGCCCGGAGGGGGGGCTGTCTAATGAAAAACTGTTTTTT. Its translation: CASSPEGGLSNEKLFF.

This clonotype was seen a handful of times. V gene TRBV5-1 combines with J gene TRBJ1-6; possible D gene TRBD1, 5 bases. The CDR3 is 15 amino acids. CDR1 is SGHRS, CDR2 YFSETQ, per germline. The germline V and J ends were trimmed by 0 bases and 7 bases, with 11 bases remaining between them. The CDR3 protein is CASSLEGVSNSPLHF. The CDR3 DNA follows: TGCGCCAGCAGCTTGGAAGGGGTTTCAAATTCACCCCTCCACTTT.

This clonotype has a handful of counts. The rearrangement uses TRBV5-1 and TRBJ2-7, with 10 bases aligning to TRBD2. V was pared by 1 base and J by 2 bases, with 3 bases of the junction left unmatched. CDR3 length equals 15 residues. Germline CDR1 and CDR2: SGHRS and YFSETQ. The CDR3 sequence: CASSLSSGSPYEQYF. For the CDR3, the DNA is TGCGCCAGCAGCTTGTCTAGCGGGAGCCCCTACGAGCAGTACTTC. Together with reference TRBV5-1 and TRBJ2-7, the CDR3 gives the full variable domain: KAGVTQTPRYLIKTRGQQVTLSCSPISGHRSVSWYQQTPGQGLQFLFEYFSETQRNKGNFPGRFSGRQFSNSRSEMNVSTLELGDSALYLCASSLSSGSPYEQYFGPGTRLTVT.

The V and J genes are TRBV20-1 and TRBJ2-1; possibly TRBD1 for D (5 bases). Germline V gene sequence: CDR1 DFQATT, CDR2 SNEGSKA (reference sequence). The CDR3 loop spans 15 amino acids. Trimming left V 1 base short and J 4 bases short, with 14 bases between. In DNA, the CDR3 is TGCAGTGCTAGAGGGCGGTGGGGCTCATACAATGAGCAGTTCTTC. This sequence encodes CSARGRWGSYNEQFF.

This clonotype was observed a few times. V gene TRBV12-3 or TRBV12-4 combines with J gene TRBJ1-1; D gene unclear. The CDR3 sequence is 11 residues long. The ends were cut back, 7 bases at V and 0 bases at J, with 3 bases in the middle. The CDR3 coding sequence is TGTGCCAGCATGATGAACACTGAAGCTTTCTTT. This sequence encodes CASMMNTEAFF.

The chain combines TRBV15 with TRBJ1-5, with no clear D. The V gene lost 0 bases and the J gene lost 4 bases, with 4 bases spanning the gap. Germline V gene sequence: CDR1 LNHNV, CDR2 YYDKDF (reference sequence). The CDR3 runs 13 residues. CDR3 loop: CATSRELNQPQHF. Written as DNA, the CDR3 is TGTGCCACCAGCAGAGAACTTAATCAGCCCCAGCATTTT.

This clonotype was picked up many times. The chain combines TRBV12-3 or TRBV12-4 with TRBJ2-5; D might be TRBD2 (5 bases). The CDR3 is made up of 14 amino acids. V lost 6 bases and J lost 5, with 16 bases in between. The CDR3 DNA reads TGTGCCAGCAGCCCGCAACCGAGAGGGGAGACCCAGTACTTC. Its translation is CASSPQPRGETQYF.

The CDR3 DNA sequence: TGCAGTGCTAGACTAGCCACCGAGCAGTACTTC. This codes for CSARLATEQYF. The rearrangement joins TRBV20-1 to TRBJ2-7, with D possibly TRBD2 on 5 matching bases. Germline V gene lookup returns CDR1 DFQATT and CDR2 SNEGSKA (reference sequence). Trimming took off 2 bases at V and 6 bases at J, with 8 bases between the two ends. There are 11 residues in the CDR3.

This clonotype appeared a few times. The chain recombines TRBV2 with TRBJ2-7; TRBD2 matches 9 bases. Germline CDR1 and CDR2: SNHLY and FYNNEI. After removal of 6 bases from V and 0 bases from J, the junction contained 9 bases not matched to a gene. The CDR3 runs to 16 residues. The DNA of the CDR3 is TGTGCCAGCAGGAGGGGGGTTAGCGGGGGCTCCTACGAGCAGTACTTC. This encodes CASRRGVSGGSYEQYF.

This clonotype occurred many times. The genes are TRBV2 and TRBJ2-1; D is ambiguous. The germline V and J ends were trimmed by 8 bases and 5 bases, with 7 bases remaining between them. CDR3 length: 11 amino acids. The germline V gene has CDR1 SNHLY and CDR2 FYNNEI. CDR3 nucleotides: TGTGCCAGCGAGGTCGACAATGAGCAGTTCTTC. Its translation is CASEVDNEQFF.

The chain is built from TRBV2 and TRBJ2-7; 7 bases map to TRBD2. Germline CDR1 reads SNHLY; CDR2 reads FYNNEI. Trimming removed 7 bases from V and 6 bases from J; junction bases left unmatched: 6. The CDR3 is 12 residues long. CDR3 sequence reads: CASNEREGEQYF. The CDR3 region has the DNA TGTGCCAGCAATGAGCGGGAAGGCGAGCAGTACTTC.

There are many counts of this clonotype. The chain recombines TRBV2 with TRBJ2-4; D uncertain. CDR1 and CDR2 from the germline V gene are SNHLY and FYNNEI. Trimming stripped 6 bases from V and 8 bases from J, with 8 bases between. The CDR3 sequence is 11 residues long. This CDR3 is CASRDLDIQYF. DNA for the CDR3: TGTGCCAGCAGGGATTTGGACATTCAGTACTTC.

This clonotype was observed a handful of times. This chain uses TRBV4-2 with TRBJ1-4; a weak D match, TRBD1 (6 bases). Germline V lookup: CDR1 LGHNA, CDR2 YNFKEQ. Trimming left V 3 bases short and J 5 bases short, with 13 bases between. The CDR3 is made up of 15 amino acids. The CDR3 region is CASSQGARQNEKLFF. The DNA for the CDR3 is TGTGCCAGCAGCCAGGGGGCCAGGCAAAATGAAAAACTGTTTTTT.

The V call is TRBV20-1, the J call TRBJ1-6, with unresolved D. Trimming left V 1 base short and J 4 bases short, with 11 bases between. The germline V gene has CDR1 DFQATT and CDR2 SNEGSKA (reference sequence). This CDR3 has 15 amino acids. The CDR3 nucleotides are TGCAGTGCTAGAGGGCCGACCGGATATAATTCACCCCTCCACTTT. Translated, it gives CSARGPTGYNSPLHF.

This clonotype showed up many times. CDR3 bases: TGCAGCGTTGCGGGGTGGATTAGCACAGATACGCAGTATTTT. Its protein product is CSVAGWISTDTQYF. The chain couples TRBV29-1 to TRBJ2-3; TRBD2 is a possible D gene (5 bases). The CDR3 extends over 14 amino acids. CDR1 and CDR2 (germline): SQVTM, ANQGSEA. V was cut by 4 bases and J by 0 bases, with 11 bases left in between.

The chain uses TRBV29-1 and TRBJ2-3, with 10 bases aligning to TRBD2. From germline, CDR1 is SQVTM and CDR2 ANQGSEA. Losses at the gene ends were 6 bases for V and 13 bases for J; bases not matched to a gene: 10. This CDR3 is 12 amino acids long. The CDR3 protein is CSVVPLAGDEYF. The CDR3 DNA sequence: TGCAGCGTCGTACCCCTAGCGGGAGATGAGTATTTT.